This T cell receptor (beta chain) came from a study of breast tumors, draining lymph nodes, adjacent tissues. The lymph nodes were axillary draining lymph nodes from breast cancer patients. Study observations and caveats: Luminal-like breast cancer showed significantly higher tumor–nontumor repertoire similarity than basal-like. Findings are consistent with lymph node origin and intratumoral expansion of most tumor T cells. Tumor T cell lymph node origin was a supported hypothesis, not proven. Tumor TCR diversity was below lymph nodes but above nontumor tissue.

V lost 6 bases and J lost 0; bases outside the gene matches: 11. CDR1 MNHNS and CDR2 SASEGT come from the germline V gene. The CDR3 has 16 residues. This clonotype was recorded many times. As yet, its antigen is unknown. In TCRdb, the multiplex PCR reads were re-called with MiXCR into one record per CDR3 protein. The sample contains about 230,000 distinct CDR3 sequences, approximately 30% of which appear only once. This receptor was identified in a female donor with breast cancer. Some clones in this sample may be carry-over from other donors' samples. The specimen sequenced was axillary lymph node tissue. The chain carries TRBV6-1 and TRBJ2-7; TRBD1 matches at 7 bases. CDR3 region: CASRRRGRAVSYEQYF. In DNA form, the CDR3 reads TGTGCCAGCAGAAGAAGGGGGCGGGCCGTCTCCTACGAGCAGTACTTC.